Sequencing of this TCR beta chain was carried out in a study of beta chain features in type 1 diabetes. Investigators reverse transcribed all isolated RNA, so they sequenced expressed TCRB transcripts. Profiled with immunoSEQ multiplex PCR; TCRdb holds only in-frame clones, not every one. The sample includes 60,000 or so clones, approximately 52% of them seen just once. General study points: TCRB CDR3s were moderately but significantly shorter in Type 1 diabetes patients in all four CD4+ subsets.

This clone was counted between two and nine times. The antigen remains unidentified. CDR3 length: 16 amino acids. Germline V gives CDR1 MDHEN, CDR2 SYDVKM. V lost 6 bases to trimming and J lost 7 bases, with 22 bases between them. This chain uses TRBV28 with TRBJ2-1, with a possible D match to TRBD2 (6 bases). The receptor was derived from a woman in her 40s with type 1 diabetes. Sequences were obtained from Tregs from blood. In DNA, the CDR3 is TGTGCCAGCAGGAAGTCTAGCGAGATGGGGGTGAATGAGCAGTTCTTC. Encoded protein: CASRKSSEMGVNEQFF.